Listed here are 24 T cell receptor beta chains from one sample, sequenced in a study of shared clonotypes between healthy human individuals. Data came from immunoSEQ multiplex PCR; TCRdb stores just in-frame clones and leaves some out. The data show about 2,100,000 clones, with about 92% seen just once and roughly 1.8% held by the top ten. The naive CD8 fraction comprised CD45RO-negative cells positively selected for CCR7 and excluded terminally differentiated effector memory CD45RA+ cells. Sequencing was done on a sample of naive CD8+ T cells from PBMCs. These receptors originate from a young man in good health. Some clones in this sample may be carry-over from other donors' samples.

The genes are TRBV2 and TRBJ1-1; D remains unclear. Germline V gene lookup returns CDR1 SNHLY and CDR2 FYNNEI. This CDR3 spans 13 amino acids. Trimming took 6 bases from V and 2 from J, leaving 10 bases between them. The CDR3 sequence: CASSPFLNTEAFF. The CDR3 DNA reads TGTGCCAGCAGCCCATTTCTTAACACTGAAGCTTTCTTT.

A single count supports this clone. The V gene is TRBV27, the J gene TRBJ1-2, with D hard to call. Germline V gene data show CDR1 as MNHEY and CDR2 as SMNVEV (reference sequence). This CDR3 has 18 amino acids. V was shortened by 4 bases and J by 2 bases, with 23 bases between the two germline ends. As DNA, the CDR3 is TGTGCCAGCAGTTCTGAAGCCTTGGACGGTTTAGTCAACTATGGCTACACCTTC. Protein product: CASSSEALDGLVNYGYTF.

The chain recombines TRBV7-9 with TRBJ1-3; 7 bases map to TRBD1. Germline V gene sequence: CDR1 SEHNR, CDR2 FQNEAQ (reference sequence). This CDR3 is 15 amino acids long. Unmatched junction bases numbered 11, after V lost 4 bases and J lost 8 bases. CDR3 in amino acids: CASSSTGTEGDTIYF. The CDR3 region has the DNA TGTGCCAGCAGCTCCACCGGGACAGAGGGAGACACCATATATTTT.

V is TRBV7-2 and J is TRBJ1-1; no firm D call. Germline V gene lookup returns CDR1 SGHTA and CDR2 FQGNSA. The CDR3 loop spans 15 amino acids. The ends were cut back, 3 bases at V and 1 base at J, with 12 bases in the middle. Here the CDR3 reads CASSFAWQTNTEAFF. In nucleotides, the CDR3 is TGTGCCAGCAGCTTTGCGTGGCAGACGAACACTGAAGCTTTCTTT.

The chain is built from TRBV29-1 and TRBJ2-5; no clear D gene. In germline, CDR1 is SQVTM, CDR2 ANQGSEA. There are 10 residues in the CDR3. Trimming left V 7 bases short and J 0 bases short, with 3 bases between. The CDR3 DNA follows: TGCAGCGCAAACCAAGAGACCCAGTACTTC. This translates into CSANQETQYF.

Comment on this clone: Other DNA sequences of this sample code for an identical CDR3. The rearrangement links TRBV28 to TRBJ2-7; 7 bases are a match to TRBD2. V gave up 3 bases and J gave up 1 base; unmatched junction bases: 3. CDR3 length equals 14 residues. Germline CDR1 MDHEN, CDR2 SYDVKM. CDR3 coding DNA: TGTGCCAGCAGTTTCAGCGGGAATTCCTACGAGCAGTACTTC. Translating it yields CASSFSGNSYEQYF.

The genes are TRBV28 and TRBJ2-3, with a weak D call TRBD1 (6 bases). The V end lost 3 bases, the J end lost 6 bases, and 16 bases lay between the germline ends. Germline-derived CDR1 and CDR2 are MDHEN and SYDVKM. This CDR3 region has 15 residues. The CDR3 is CASSFFRTVVDTQYF. CDR3 nucleotide sequence: TGTGCCAGCAGTTTTTTCAGGACAGTGGTGGATACGCAGTATTTT.

The rearrangement uses TRBV28 and TRBJ2-7; weak D call: TRBD1 (6 bases). The CDR3 consists of 14 residues. The ends were cut back, 6 bases at V and 2 bases at J, with 14 bases in the middle. Germline loops: CDR1 MDHEN, CDR2 SYDVKM. The CDR3: CASRNSGETYEQYF. The DNA of the CDR3 is TGTGCCAGCAGAAACTCAGGGGAGACCTACGAGCAGTACTTC.

Note on this clone: The identical CDR3 is also encoded by other nucleotide sequences in the sample. The chain couples TRBV7-9 to TRBJ1-4; 7 bases are a match to TRBD1. This CDR3 is built from 14 residues. The germline CDR1 and CDR2 sequences are SEHNR and FQNEAQ (reference sequence). J lost 3 bases, V lost 5 bases, and 3 bases had no gene match. The CDR3 nucleotides read TGTGCCAGCAGCCCAACAGGGGCTAATGAAAAACTGTTTTTT. This codes for CASSPTGANEKLFF.

V gene TRBV27 combines with J gene TRBJ2-1; a possible D gene is TRBD1 (5 bases). In germline, CDR1 is MNHEY, CDR2 SMNVEV (reference sequence). Trimming stripped 0 bases from V and 4 bases from J, with 10 bases between. The CDR3 covers 15 residues. Here the CDR3 reads CASSLSRAGYNEQFF. The DNA of the CDR3 is TGTGCCAGCAGTTTATCCAGGGCAGGATACAATGAGCAGTTCTTC.

To note about this clone: Other nucleotide sequences in the sample specify the same CDR3. The chain links TRBV19 to TRBJ2-1; a possible D gene is TRBD1 (5 bases). The V and J ends lost 4 bases and 0 bases respectively, with 10 bases between them. CDR3 size: 15 residues. Germline lookup yields CDR1 LNHDA and CDR2 SQIVND (reference sequence). The CDR3 is CASSTDRSSYNEQFF. The DNA of the CDR3 is TGTGCCAGTAGTACTGACAGAAGCTCCTACAATGAGCAGTTCTTC.

The J gene is TRBJ2-1, the V gene TRBV6-5; 9 positions agree with TRBD2. The V segment lost 10 bases and the J segment 0 bases; nucleotides outside the gene matches: 7. There are 15 residues in the CDR3. Germline CDR1 reads MNHEY; CDR2 reads SVGAGI. The DNA of the CDR3 is TGTGCCACCAAAAGTAGCGGGAGCTCCTACAATGAGCAGTTCTTC. The encoded protein is CATKSSGSSYNEQFF.

The J gene is TRBJ2-1, the V gene TRBV28; D may be TRBD2 (5 bases). V shed 6 bases and J shed 9 bases, with 15 bases lying between them. CDR1 is MDHEN, CDR2 SYDVKM, per germline. The length of the CDR3 is 13 residues. The CDR3 reads CASSPGITIEQFF. Written as DNA, the CDR3 is TGTGCCAGCAGCCCGGGGATTACGATTGAGCAGTTCTTC.

This chain joins TRBV11-2 and TRBJ2-7; tentative D call: TRBD2 (6 bases). The germline CDR1 and CDR2 sequences are SGHAT and FQNNGV. The CDR3 covers 16 residues. V lost 6 bases to trimming and J lost 5 bases, with 23 bases between them. CDR3 sequence reads: CASRQHPGAGSDEQYF. The DNA for the CDR3 is TGTGCCAGCAGACAACACCCGGGAGCCGGTTCGGACGAGCAGTACTTC.

The chain has TRBV27 and TRBJ2-3; D gene uncertain. The germline V gene has CDR1 MNHEY and CDR2 SMNVEV (reference sequence). Trimming took 0 bases from V and 10 from J, leaving 11 bases between them. The CDR3 has 13 amino acids. The CDR3 protein is CASSLSSSWAQYF. Written as DNA, the CDR3 is TGTGCCAGCAGTTTATCCTCATCTTGGGCGCAGTATTTT.

This chain links TRBV7-9 with TRBJ1-4; D gene unclear. The germline gives CDR1 SEHNR, CDR2 FQNEAQ (reference sequence). The CDR3 covers 14 residues. V dropped 1 base and J dropped 8 bases, with 11 bases sitting between them. The CDR3 coding sequence is TGTGCCAGCAGCTTAGATCAGGCTCGCGAAAAACTGTTTTTT. Translating gives CASSLDQAREKLFF.

This chain uses TRBV7-9 with TRBJ1-1, with unresolved D. V gave up 6 bases and J gave up 2 bases, with 16 bases separating them. This CDR3 region has 15 residues. Germline-derived CDR1 and CDR2 are SEHNR and FQNEAQ (reference sequence). DNA for the CDR3: TGTGCCAGCAGAGACCTGGTTGGGCCCAACACTGAAGCTTTCTTT. Translated, it gives CASRDLVGPNTEAFF. Together with reference TRBV7-9 and TRBJ1-1, the CDR3 gives the full variable domain: DTGVSQNPRHKITKRGQNVTFRCDPISEHNRLYWYRQTLGQGPEFLTYFQNEAQLEKSRLLSDRFSAERPKGSFSTLEIQRTEQGDSAMYLCASRDLVGPNTEAFFGQGTRLTVV.

V usage is TRBV7-3 and J usage is TRBJ2-3, with no clear D. CDR3 length: 15 amino acids. Looked up from germline, CDR1 is SGHTA and CDR2 is FQGTGA. Trimming took off 0 bases at V and 3 bases at J, with 10 bases between the two ends. The CDR3, as DNA: TGTGCCAGCAGCTTAACGGCCGCACCGACAGATACGCAGTATTTT. This translates into CASSLTAAPTDTQYF.

This chain joins TRBV5-1 and TRBJ1-1, with a possible D match to TRBD1 (6 bases). The CDR3 is made up of 15 amino acids. V lost 1 base to trimming and J lost 3 bases, with 13 bases between them. Germline loops: CDR1 SGHRS, CDR2 YFSETQ. In nucleotides, the CDR3 is TGCGCCAGCAGCTTGACGGCAGGGGAATACACTGAAGCTTTCTTT. Translated: CASSLTAGEYTEAFF.

Regarding this clone: The sample has other DNA sequences that encode this CDR3 too. The chain has TRBV19 and TRBJ2-7, with 8 bases that match TRBD2. The CDR3 loop spans 14 amino acids. With 3 bases clipped from V and 2 bases from J, the junction kept 3 bases outside the gene matches. Germline-derived CDR1 and CDR2 are LNHDA and SQIVND (reference sequence). The CDR3, as DNA: TGTGCCAGTAGTATTAGCGGGGTGACCTACGAGCAGTACTTC. Translated: CASSISGVTYEQYF.

The chain joins TRBV27 to TRBJ1-1; D remains unclear. The CDR3 has 13 amino acids. Germline CDR1 MNHEY, CDR2 SMNVEV (reference sequence). The ends were cut back, 2 bases at V and 4 bases at J, with 8 bases in the middle. CDR3 residues: CASSLMHSTEAFF. The CDR3 coding sequence is TGTGCCAGCAGTTTAATGCACAGCACTGAAGCTTTCTTT.

The chain uses TRBV2 and TRBJ2-2; a possible D gene is TRBD1 (5 bases). The germline gives CDR1 SNHLY, CDR2 FYNNEI. Trimming cost V 7 bases and J 2 bases, with 11 bases left between them. The CDR3 contains 14 residues. CDR3 amino acids: CASKGPPNTGELFF. CDR3 sequence (DNA): TGTGCCAGCAAGGGGCCCCCTAACACCGGGGAGCTGTTTTTT.

This sequence joins TRBV28 and TRBJ2-1, with 7 nucleotides matching TRBD1. Trimming took 5 bases from V and 6 from J; bases not matched to a gene: 10. Germline V gene lookup returns CDR1 MDHEN and CDR2 SYDVKM. The length of the CDR3 is 15 residues. For the CDR3, the DNA is TGTGCCAGCAGTGAACAATCCCCAGGGGGCAATGAGCAGTTCTTC. Translated, it gives CASSEQSPGGNEQFF.

The CDR3 DNA is TGTGCCAGCAGCCAAGTGCAGGGGGTCGATGGCTACACCTTC. Translated: CASSQVQGVDGYTF. The chain carries TRBV14 and TRBJ1-2; TRBD1 matches at 7 bases. Germline V gene lookup returns CDR1 SGHDN and CDR2 FVKESK. The CDR3 totals 14 residues. Losses at the gene ends were 1 base for V and 6 bases for J; bases not matched to a gene: 5.